The 7 T cell receptor beta chains below come from one sample, sequenced in a study of blood T cells in healthy people across ages. PCR was performed a second time for about 6 to 12 cycles using a sample-barcoded 5' primer and a J-beta primer mix. TCRdb recomputed calls from the 5' RACE reads with MiXCR, one row per CDR3 protein. Among roughly 1,700,000 distinct CDR3 sequences listed, 28% were seen once. Sequencing used blood. The source is a woman aged 25 to 39 in good health.

As DNA, the CDR3 is TGTGCCAGCAGTTTGGGACTAGCGGGGGCAGGGGATACGCAGTATTTT. Translation: CASSLGLAGAGDTQYF. The chain employs TRBV28 and TRBJ2-3; 14 nucleotides align to TRBD2. The CDR3 covers 16 residues. With V trimmed by 3 bases and J by 6 bases, 5 bases remained unmatched. Germline CDR1 is MDHEN and CDR2 is SYDVKM.

The CDR3 sequence is CASSFSRDSRGKETQYF. The CDR3 DNA is TGTGCCAGCTCATTCTCTCGGGACAGTAGGGGGAAAGAGACCCAGTACTTC. This chain connects TRBV18 to TRBJ2-5, with TRBD1 matching 7 bases. CDR1 KGHSH and CDR2 LQKENI come from the germline V gene. V lost 5 bases and J lost 3; bases outside the gene matches: 15. CDR3 length: 17 residues.

The V call is TRBV29-1, the J call TRBJ2-3; 7 bases align to TRBD1. Germline V gene lookup returns CDR1 SQVTM and CDR2 ANQGSEA. CDR3 length: 13 residues. Trimming cost V 5 bases and J 3 bases; bases outside gene matches: 5. The CDR3 loop reads CSVRNRGTDTQYF. CDR3 sequence (DNA): TGCAGCGTTCGAAACAGGGGAACAGATACGCAGTATTTT.

The CDR3 loop is CASSLKRGSPDGYTF. The CDR3 coding sequence is TGTGCCAGCAGCCTGAAGCGGGGTTCACCTGACGGCTACACCTTC. J is TRBJ1-2 and V is TRBV12-3 or TRBV12-4; D not certain. V was pared by 6 bases and J by 8 bases, with 22 bases between. The CDR3 contains 15 residues.

This clonotype was counted between two and nine times. The J gene is TRBJ2-3, the V gene TRBV9, with TRBD2 matching over 10 bases. Germline V CDR1 and CDR2: SGDLS, YYNGEE. This CDR3 region has 15 residues. V shed 4 bases and J 6 bases; nucleotides not matched to a gene: 8. DNA of the CDR3: TGTGCCAGCAGCCCCACTAGCGGGGTTGTGGATACGCAGTATTTT. Translation gives CASSPTSGVVDTQYF. The full variable domain, rest sourced from reference TRBV9 and TRBJ2-3, is DSGVTQTPKHLITATGQRVTLRCSPRSGDLSVYWYQQSLDQGLQFLIQYYNGEERAKGNILERFSAQQFPDLHSELNLSSLELGDSALYFCASSPTSGVVDTQYFGPGTRLTVL.

This clonotype was seen many times. This sequence joins TRBV5-1 and TRBJ1-2; D is undetermined. Germline V CDR1 and CDR2: SGHRS, YFSETQ. The CDR3 runs 13 residues. Trimming cost V 0 bases and J 6 bases, with 9 bases left between them. This chain's CDR3 is CASSLGAGDGYTF. CDR3 in DNA: TGCGCCAGCAGCTTGGGGGCCGGGGATGGCTACACCTTC.

The sample holds a few counts of this clonotype. This rearrangement joins TRBV21-1 to TRBJ2-5; the D call TRBD1 from the table was never checked on the DNA. TRBV21-1 is marked as a pseudogene. The CDR3 contains 15 residues. In DNA, the CDR3 is TGTGCCAGCAGCACCTGGGACATCGGGGAGGAGACCCAGTACTTC. The encoded protein is CASSTWDIGEETQYF.